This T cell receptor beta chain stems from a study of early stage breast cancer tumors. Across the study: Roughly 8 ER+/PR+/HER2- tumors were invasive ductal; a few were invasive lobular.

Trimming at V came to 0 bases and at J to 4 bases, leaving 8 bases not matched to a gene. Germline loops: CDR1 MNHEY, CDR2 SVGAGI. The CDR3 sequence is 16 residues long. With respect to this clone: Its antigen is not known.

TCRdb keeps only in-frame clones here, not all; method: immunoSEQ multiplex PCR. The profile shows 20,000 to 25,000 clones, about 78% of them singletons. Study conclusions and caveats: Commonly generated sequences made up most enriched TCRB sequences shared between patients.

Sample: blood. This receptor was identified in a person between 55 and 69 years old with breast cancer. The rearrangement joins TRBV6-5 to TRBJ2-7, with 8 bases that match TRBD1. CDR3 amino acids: CASSYSINRGKYEQYF. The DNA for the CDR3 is TGTGCCAGCAGTTACTCGATAAACAGGGGGAAATACGAGCAGTACTTC.